This TCR beta chain was profiled in a study of cytomegalovirus exposure and HLA in healthy donors (dated by TCRdb to the late 2010s). Regarding the research as a whole: In an earlier analysis of 587 of the donors, less than 350 Gb of sequence data and 90 million to 120 million unique TCR beta sequences from 180 million or so T cells were reported. About 320 gigabases of sequencing data and tens of millions of unique TCR sequences were included in an early release covering about 600 HLA-typed donors. Among some 400 genotyped donors of the cohort, an average of approximately 230,000 unique TCR beta nucleotide sequences were sequenced per donor, roughly 20% of them non-productive. In the later analysis, no new phenotypic data were used to find candidate immune exposures; instead, reliance was placed on TCR beta sequences and their occurrence across donors. The genetic ancestry cluster associated with self-reported Caucasian donors included 80% to 90% of the 350 to 500 genotyped donors. About five DR-DQ haplotypes were treated as single units for association and clustering because of strong linkage in the cohort. Typing coverage varied by locus: roughly 629-630 donors for A, B, C, DRB1 and DQB1; around 560 for DQA1; about 590 for DPA1; more than 450 for DPB1. Both class I and class II loci were covered by HLA typing, at four-digit resolution. In an earlier analysis of 550 to 700 of the donors, high-throughput TCR beta sequencing was used to judge whether each TCR beta V gene segment behaved as functional or pseudogenic. The study combined high-throughput TCR immunosequencing, statistical association of individual TCRs with disease status, and machine learning to predict cytomegalovirus infection status. To study patterns of TCR occurrence, a later analysis re-analyzed previously published TCR beta repertoires from 666 donors and added high-resolution HLA genotyping. Donor age, sex, ethnicity and CMV serostatus were compiled together with the repertoire data. Genome-wide SNP genotypes for about 65% of the roughly 670 donors were used in a later genetic analysis, which treated that subset as a discovery cohort. A separate validation cohort of approximately 120 different subjects was used in addition to the 666-subject first cohort. All discovery cohort repertoires had been generated on a single sequencing platform. The study was designed to test whether signatures of past pathogen exposure could be identified by cataloging public T cell receptors. The study used immunosequencing to profile the T cell repertoires of approximately 690 subjects and linked those repertoires to cytomegalovirus serostatus.

Library method: the immunoSEQ multiplex PCR assay. For the multiplex PCR, a mixture combining 60 forward primers for TCR Vbeta segments and 13 reverse primers for TCR Jbeta segments was used. A multiplex PCR assay on genomic DNA amplified the CDR3 region of rearranged TCR beta genes. The Illumina HiSeq System was used to sequence the amplified TCR beta libraries as 87-base-pair reads. Regarding the original processing steps: Across the 670 or so repertoires, a later analysis counted roughly 77 million unique TCR beta chains, 9.5 million to 13 million of which were shared by at least two donors. To remove PCR and sequencing errors, raw reads were error-corrected and collapsed into unique sequences using a nearest-neighbor algorithm that merged closely related sequences. Alignment of CDR3 sequences to IMGT reference sequences was used to assign V, D and J gene segments. For a sequence to be retained, a match of at least six nucleotides to both a V gene segment and a J gene segment was required. Rearrangements were called productive when the CDR3 lacked stop codons and stayed in frame with V and J; all others were non-productive. Following IMGT convention, CDR3 was defined as the stretch from the second conserved V-encoded cysteine up to the conserved J-encoded phenylalanine. In an earlier analysis of 550 to 650 of the donors, sequences lacking an unambiguous match to a single V gene segment were excluded. In an earlier analysis of approximately 560 of the donors, a V segment was called functional when productive rearrangements were above 56.7%, and segregating when the standard deviation between donors exceeded 5%. To diagnose cytomegalovirus status from the catalog of TCR beta chain sequences, a statistical classification framework was built. In a later analysis, TCR nucleotide sequences were compared against IMGT/GENE-DB human TR gene sequences so that V and J genes could be assigned. Using the TCRdist pipeline, a later analysis assigned CDR3 sequences along with most-parsimonious VDJ recombination scenarios. In a later analysis, every TCR beta chain was defined by the combination of its CDR3 amino acid sequence and its V-gene family, and reads without a unique V-gene family were dropped. As a way to deal with suspected cross-contamination and a sequencing artifact, a later analysis dropped under 600 nucleotide sequences that were highly shared and had low generation probability. In a later analysis, a clonal expansion index was calculated for each public chain from normalized within-repertoire ranks of inferred template counts. In a later analysis, generation probabilities were computed using a VDJ recombination model fitted to out-of-frame rearrangements, and the results were checked against IGoR. In a later analysis, TCR-TCR, TCR-HLA and TCR-CMV co-occurrence was scored with hypergeometric tests, and a repertoire-size bias correction was applied to TCR pairs. False discovery rates were estimated in a later analysis by permuting HLA or CMV assignments 20 times. In a later analysis, co-occurring TCRs were grouped with DBSCAN, and TCRdist sequence similarity was added when clustering was performed within HLA-allele-positive subsets. Co-occurrence clustering excluded repertoires with fewer than 30,000 or more than 120,000 public chains, plus five with anomalous nucleotide sharing. TCRdb stores this immuneACCESS table with in-frame sequences only. Part of the clones is absent; in the studies checked, under half of the shortfall reflects unresolved V genes, and no reason is known for the rest. The D gene and trimming were derived from the DNA, and the V and J assignments and clone size from that table. The table for this sample lists 100,000 to 150,000 clones; about 68% of them were counted only once. The top ten clonotypes cover roughly 11% of the sample.

The cohort consisted of 670 or so healthy bone marrow donors. At the time of sampling, all cohort members were nominally healthy, though unrecorded immune exposures were likely present. The donor tested CMV seropositive and was one of the 289 seropositive cohort members. Every donor gave a peripheral blood sample, and the peripheral blood mononuclear cells from that sample were used for TCR beta sequencing. Genomic DNA extraction from the blood cell samples was performed with the Qiagen DNeasy Blood Extraction Kit. The CDR3 measures 13 amino acids from cysteine to phenylalanine. Only CDR3 DNA remains: 39 bases, in frame from the first base. Reading the germline V gene gives CDR1 KGHSH and CDR2 LQKENI. V trim: 2 bases; J trim: 5 bases; unmatched bases: 0. Overall results and qualifications from the work: In the study, approximately 150 TCR beta chains were listed as associated with cytomegalovirus. An earlier analysis of some 590 of the donors showed that most TCR beta V segments appeared in productive rearrangements either about 90% or about 30% of the time, which broadly matched IMGT annotations. Roughly uniform sequencing depth across donors was assumed in presence/absence analyses, although this assumption may not hold. Correlated functional status among segregating V segments might be attributable to linkage disequilibrium, but an unknown experimental factor could not be ruled out. In a later analysis, TCR association rates were found to vary across HLA loci, with the most associated TCRs seen for DRB1 alleles and the fewest for HLA-C alleles. Only TCR beta chains were sequenced in this cohort, and the absence of alpha or paired-chain data limited detectable features. A later analysis found that most CMV-associated TCR beta chains appeared HLA-restricted, with HLA associations seemingly driven largely by CMV exposure. In both the original and validation cohorts, the classifier was reported to diagnose cytomegalovirus status with high specificity and sensitivity. Because counts were too low, roughly 18 rarely observed V segments, including chromosome 9 orphons, were left out of the earlier analysis of 500 to 750 of the donors. Several of the top co-occurrence clusters appeared to be linked to parvovirus B19, influenza, CMV and Epstein-Barr virus, according to a later analysis. Immune exposure information for the cohort was limited to CMV serostatus. A further reported finding was that TCR beta sequences accurately predicted the HLA-A and HLA-B alleles for most subjects in the first cohort. V-gene and J-gene trimming of TCR beta chains was associated with a missense DCLRE1C variant in a later genetic analysis, and the association was replicated in an independent cohort. At a false discovery rate of 0.05, a later analysis linked approximately 18,000 TCR beta sequences to specific HLA alleles. A later genetic analysis reported fewer N-insertions in productive TCRs among donors in an Asian-associated ancestry cluster than the roughly 700-donor mean. In a later analysis, HLA-associated TCR beta chains showed more clonal expansion and lower generation probabilities than non-associated chains that were equally common. The 87-base-pair reads could not distinguish some IMGT-functional V segments, including TRBV6-2 and TRBV6-3, so those segments were excluded. Because some donors lacked HLA typing at each locus, the association tests relied only on the typed subset. A group of highly shared sequence variants was considered likely to be a technical artifact of the sequencing pipeline. Most TCR sequences were observed very rarely across donors, whereas some public TCRs were present in many individuals. A few of the identified cytomegalovirus-associated TCR beta chains were confirmed in vitro to be specific for cytomegalovirus antigens. Assigning TCR associations to individual alleles was difficult when HLA alleles, especially DR and DQ, strongly co-occurred. According to the authors, the approach could potentially be generalized to other disease states and immunological phenotypes.

About this clone: Its recognized antigen is unknown. There are no base qualities to consult, and no much larger clone falls within one base. Other DNA sequences in this specimen translate into the identical CDR3.

The clonotype comes from a woman aged 45-65 years in good health and CMV-seropositive. The V and J segments used are TRBV18 and TRBJ2-7; 10 of the junction bases match TRBD1. Specimen: PBMCs. The CDR3 is CASSPDRGHEQYF. The nucleotides are TGTGCCAGCTCACCAGACAGGGGGCACGAGCAGTACTTC.